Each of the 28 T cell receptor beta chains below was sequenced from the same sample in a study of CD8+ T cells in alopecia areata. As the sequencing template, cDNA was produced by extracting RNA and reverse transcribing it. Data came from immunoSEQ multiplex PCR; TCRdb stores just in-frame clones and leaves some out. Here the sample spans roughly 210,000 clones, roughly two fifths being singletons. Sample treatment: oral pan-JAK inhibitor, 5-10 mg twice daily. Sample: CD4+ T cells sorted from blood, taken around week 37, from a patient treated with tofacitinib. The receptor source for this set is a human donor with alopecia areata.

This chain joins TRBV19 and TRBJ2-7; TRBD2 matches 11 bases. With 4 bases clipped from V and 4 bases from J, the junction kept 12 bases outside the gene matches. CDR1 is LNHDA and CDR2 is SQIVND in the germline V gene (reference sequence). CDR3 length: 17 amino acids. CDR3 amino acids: CASSKWGTSGREYEQYF. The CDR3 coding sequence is TGTGCCAGTAGTAAATGGGGGACTAGCGGAAGGGAGTACGAGCAGTACTTC.

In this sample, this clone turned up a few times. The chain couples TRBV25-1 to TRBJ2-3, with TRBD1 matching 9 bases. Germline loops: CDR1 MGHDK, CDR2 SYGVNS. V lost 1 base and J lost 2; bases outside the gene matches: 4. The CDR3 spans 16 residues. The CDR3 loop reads CASSESRQGVTDTQYF. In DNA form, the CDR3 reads TGTGCCAGCAGTGAATCGAGACAGGGGGTCACAGATACGCAGTATTTT.

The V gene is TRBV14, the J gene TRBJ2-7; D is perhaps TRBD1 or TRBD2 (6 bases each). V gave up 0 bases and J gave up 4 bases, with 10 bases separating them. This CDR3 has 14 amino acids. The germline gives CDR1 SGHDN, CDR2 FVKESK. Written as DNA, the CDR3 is TGTGCCAGCAGCCAAGAGTGGGGGGCATACGAGCAGTACTTC. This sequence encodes CASSQEWGAYEQYF.

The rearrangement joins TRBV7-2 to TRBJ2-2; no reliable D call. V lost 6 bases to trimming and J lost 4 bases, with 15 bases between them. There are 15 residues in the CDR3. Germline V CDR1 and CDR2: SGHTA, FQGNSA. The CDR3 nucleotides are TGTGCCAGCAGAGGGATTGTCCGGGCCACCGGGGAGCTGTTTTTT. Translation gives CASRGIVRATGELFF.

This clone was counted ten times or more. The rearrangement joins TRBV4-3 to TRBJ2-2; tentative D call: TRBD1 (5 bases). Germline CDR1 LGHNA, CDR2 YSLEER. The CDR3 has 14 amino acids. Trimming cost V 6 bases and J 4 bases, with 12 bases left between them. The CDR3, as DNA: TGCGCCAGCAGGGCAGGGTGGGGCACCGGGGAGCTGTTTTTT. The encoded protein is CASRAGWGTGELFF.

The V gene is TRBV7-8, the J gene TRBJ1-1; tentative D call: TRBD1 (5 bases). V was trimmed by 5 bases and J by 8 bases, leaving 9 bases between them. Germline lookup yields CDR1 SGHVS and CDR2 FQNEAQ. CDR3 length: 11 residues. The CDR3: CASSPRTEAFF. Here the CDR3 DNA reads TGTGCCAGCAGCCCGAGGACAGAAGCTTTCTTT.

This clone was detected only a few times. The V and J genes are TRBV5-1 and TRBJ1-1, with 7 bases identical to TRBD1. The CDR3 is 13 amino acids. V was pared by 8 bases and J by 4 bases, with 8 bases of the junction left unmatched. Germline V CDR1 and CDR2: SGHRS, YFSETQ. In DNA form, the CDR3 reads TGCGCCAGTAGGACAGGAGAAGGCACTGAAGCTTTCTTT. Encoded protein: CASRTGEGTEAFF.

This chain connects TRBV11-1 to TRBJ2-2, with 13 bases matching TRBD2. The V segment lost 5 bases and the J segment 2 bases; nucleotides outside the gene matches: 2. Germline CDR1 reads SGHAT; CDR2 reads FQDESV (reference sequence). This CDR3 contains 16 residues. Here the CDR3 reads CASSRTSGRNTGELFF. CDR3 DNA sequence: TGTGCCAGCAGCCGGACTAGCGGGAGAAACACCGGGGAGCTGTTTTTT.

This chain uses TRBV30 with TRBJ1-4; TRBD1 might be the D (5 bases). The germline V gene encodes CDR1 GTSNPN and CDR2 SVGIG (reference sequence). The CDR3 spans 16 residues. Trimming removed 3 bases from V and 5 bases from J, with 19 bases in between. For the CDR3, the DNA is TGTGCCTGGAGGTCAGGATTCGGCAGGGACAATGAAAAACTGTTTTTT. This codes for CAWRSGFGRDNEKLFF.

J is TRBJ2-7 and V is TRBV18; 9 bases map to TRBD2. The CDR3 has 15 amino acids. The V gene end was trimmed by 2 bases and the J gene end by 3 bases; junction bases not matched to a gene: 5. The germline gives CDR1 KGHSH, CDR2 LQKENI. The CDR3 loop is CASSPYGLASYEQYF. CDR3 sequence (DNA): TGTGCCAGCTCACCATACGGACTAGCGAGCTACGAGCAGTACTTC.

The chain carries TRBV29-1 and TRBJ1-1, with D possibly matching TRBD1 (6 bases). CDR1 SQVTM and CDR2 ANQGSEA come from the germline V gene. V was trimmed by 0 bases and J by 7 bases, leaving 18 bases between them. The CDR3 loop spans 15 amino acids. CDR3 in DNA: TGCAGCGTTGAAGAGGCTAGGGGGGGGCCGGGTGAAGCTTTCTTT. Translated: CSVEEARGGPGEAFF.

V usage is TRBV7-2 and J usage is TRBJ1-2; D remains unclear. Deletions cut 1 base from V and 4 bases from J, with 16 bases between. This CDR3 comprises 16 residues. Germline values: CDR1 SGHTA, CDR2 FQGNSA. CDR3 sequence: CASSLESAVLPYGYTF. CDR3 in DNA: TGTGCCAGCAGCTTAGAATCGGCAGTTTTACCCTATGGCTACACCTTC.

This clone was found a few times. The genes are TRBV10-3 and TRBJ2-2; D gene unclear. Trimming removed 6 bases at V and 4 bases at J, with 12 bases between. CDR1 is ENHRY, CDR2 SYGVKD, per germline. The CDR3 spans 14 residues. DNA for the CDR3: TGTGCCATCAGATCCACGCGCGGCACCGGGGAGCTGTTTTTT. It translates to CAIRSTRGTGELFF.

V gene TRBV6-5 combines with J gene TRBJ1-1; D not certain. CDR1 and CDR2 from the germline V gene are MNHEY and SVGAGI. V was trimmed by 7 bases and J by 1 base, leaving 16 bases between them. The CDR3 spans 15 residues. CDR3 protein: CASKNEGLGNTEAFF. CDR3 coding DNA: TGTGCCAGCAAAAATGAAGGGTTAGGGAACACTGAAGCTTTCTTT.

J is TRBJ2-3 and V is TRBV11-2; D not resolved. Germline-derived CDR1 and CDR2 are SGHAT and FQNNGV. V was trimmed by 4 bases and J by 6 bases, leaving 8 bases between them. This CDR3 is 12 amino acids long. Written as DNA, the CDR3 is TGTGCCAGCAGCTCTCGATGGGATACGCAGTATTTT. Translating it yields CASSSRWDTQYF.

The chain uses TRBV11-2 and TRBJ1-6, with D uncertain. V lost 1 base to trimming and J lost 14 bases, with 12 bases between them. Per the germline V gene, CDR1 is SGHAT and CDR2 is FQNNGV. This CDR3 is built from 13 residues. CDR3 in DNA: TGTGCCAGCAGCTTAGTGCTTTACTCAGCCCTCCACTTT. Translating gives CASSLVLYSALHF.

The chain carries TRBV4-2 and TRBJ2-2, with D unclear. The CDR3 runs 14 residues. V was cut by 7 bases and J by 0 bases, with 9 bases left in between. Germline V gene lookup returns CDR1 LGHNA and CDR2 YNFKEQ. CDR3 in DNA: TGTGCCAGCATGGAGCTTTCGAACACCGGGGAGCTGTTTTTT. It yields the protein CASMELSNTGELFF.

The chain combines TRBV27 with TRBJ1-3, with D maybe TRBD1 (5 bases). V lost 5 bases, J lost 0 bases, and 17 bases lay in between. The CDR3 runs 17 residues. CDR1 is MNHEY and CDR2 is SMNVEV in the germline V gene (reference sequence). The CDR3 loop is CASSATGTFSSGNTIYF. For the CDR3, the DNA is TGTGCCAGCAGTGCCACCGGGACTTTTAGCTCTGGAAACACCATATATTTT.

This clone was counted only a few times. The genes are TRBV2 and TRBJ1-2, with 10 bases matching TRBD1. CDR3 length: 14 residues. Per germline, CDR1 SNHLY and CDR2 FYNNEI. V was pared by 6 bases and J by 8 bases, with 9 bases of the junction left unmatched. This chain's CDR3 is CASRRDRGLNGYTF. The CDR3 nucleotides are TGTGCCAGCAGAAGGGACAGGGGATTGAACGGCTACACCTTC. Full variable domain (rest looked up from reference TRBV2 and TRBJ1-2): EPEVTQTPSHQVTQMGQEVILRCVPISNHLYFYWYRQILGQKVEFLVSFYNNEISEKSEIFDDQFSVERPDGSNFTLKIRSTKLEDSAMYFCASRRDRGLNGYTFGSGTRLTVV.

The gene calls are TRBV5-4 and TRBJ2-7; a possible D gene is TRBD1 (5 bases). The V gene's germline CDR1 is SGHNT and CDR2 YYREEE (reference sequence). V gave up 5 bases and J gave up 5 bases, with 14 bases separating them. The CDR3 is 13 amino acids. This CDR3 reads CASRPVGRDEQYF. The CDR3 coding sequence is TGTGCCAGCAGGCCTGTGGGCAGGGACGAGCAGTACTTC. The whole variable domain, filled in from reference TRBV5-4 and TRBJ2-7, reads ETGVTQSPTHLIKTRGQQVTLRCSSQSGHNTVSWYQQALGQGPQFIFQYYREEENGRGNFPPRFSGLQFPNYSSELNVNALELDDSALYLCASRPVGRDEQYFGPGTRLTVT.

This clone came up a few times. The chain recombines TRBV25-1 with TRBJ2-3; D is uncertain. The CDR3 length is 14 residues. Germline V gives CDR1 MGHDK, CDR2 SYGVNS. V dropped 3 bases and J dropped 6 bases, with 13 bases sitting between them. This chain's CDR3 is CASSDDGWRDTQYF. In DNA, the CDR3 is TGTGCCAGCAGTGATGATGGTTGGCGGGATACGCAGTATTTT. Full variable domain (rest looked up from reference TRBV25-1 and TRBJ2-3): EADIYQTPRYLVIGTGKKITLECSQTMGHDKMYWYQQDPGMELHLIHYSYGVNSTEKGDLSSESTVSRIRTEHFPLTLESARPSHTSQYLCASSDDGWRDTQYFGPGTRLTVL.

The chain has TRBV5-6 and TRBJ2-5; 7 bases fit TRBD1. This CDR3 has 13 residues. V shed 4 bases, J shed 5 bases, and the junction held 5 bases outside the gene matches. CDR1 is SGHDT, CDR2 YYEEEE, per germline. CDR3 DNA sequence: TGTGCCAGCAGCCCGACAGGGATCGAGACCCAGTACTTC. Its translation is CASSPTGIETQYF.

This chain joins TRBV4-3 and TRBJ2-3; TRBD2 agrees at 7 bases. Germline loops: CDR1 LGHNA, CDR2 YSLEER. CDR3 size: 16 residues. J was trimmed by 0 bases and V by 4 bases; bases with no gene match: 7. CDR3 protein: CASSPFGGISTDTQYF. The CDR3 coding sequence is TGCGCCAGCAGCCCGTTCGGGGGGATAAGCACAGATACGCAGTATTTT.

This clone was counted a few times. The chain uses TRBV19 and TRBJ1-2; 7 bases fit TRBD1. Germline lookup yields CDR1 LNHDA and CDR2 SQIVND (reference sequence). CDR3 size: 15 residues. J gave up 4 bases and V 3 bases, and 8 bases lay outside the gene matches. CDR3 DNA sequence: TGTGCCAGTAGTATTCTCCAGACAGGGCCCTATGGCTACACCTTC. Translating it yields CASSILQTGPYGYTF.

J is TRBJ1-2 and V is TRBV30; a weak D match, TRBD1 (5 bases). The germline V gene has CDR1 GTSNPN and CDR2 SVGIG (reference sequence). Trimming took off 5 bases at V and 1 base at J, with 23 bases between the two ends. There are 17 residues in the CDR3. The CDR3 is CAWSTPLRQGINYGYTF. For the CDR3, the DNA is TGTGCCTGGTCAACCCCCCTACGTCAGGGAATTAACTATGGCTACACCTTC.

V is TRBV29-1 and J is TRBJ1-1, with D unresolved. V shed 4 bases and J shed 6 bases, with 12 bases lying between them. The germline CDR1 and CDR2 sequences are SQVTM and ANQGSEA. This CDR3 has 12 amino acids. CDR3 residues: CSVGHPESEAFF. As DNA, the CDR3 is TGCAGCGTTGGACACCCCGAATCTGAAGCTTTCTTT.

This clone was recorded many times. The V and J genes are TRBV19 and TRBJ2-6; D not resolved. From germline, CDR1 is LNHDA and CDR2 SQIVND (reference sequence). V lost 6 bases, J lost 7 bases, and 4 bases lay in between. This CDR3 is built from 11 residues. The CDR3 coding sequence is TGTGCCAGTAGCGACGCCAACGTCCTGACTTTC. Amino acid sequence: CASSDANVLTF.

For the CDR3, the DNA is TGCAGCGTTGCCGGACTAGCGGGAGCGAACACCGGGGAGCTGTTTTTT. The encoded protein is CSVAGLAGANTGELFF. The chain employs TRBV29-1 and TRBJ2-2; 13 bases are a match to TRBD2. Germline-derived CDR1 and CDR2 are SQVTM and ANQGSEA. The CDR3 extends over 16 amino acids. Germline trimming cut 4 bases from V and 0 bases from J; bases unmatched to any gene: 2.